This T cell receptor beta chain stems from a study of OX40 agonist ivuxolimab in advanced cancers. TCRdb's table, derived via immunoSEQ multiplex PCR, lists solely in-frame clones and lacks some. The table records some 80,000 clones, 70% to 90% of them present only once. V shed 6 bases and J shed 10 bases, with 22 bases lying between them. Germline V gene data show CDR1 as LNHNV and CDR2 as YYDKDF (reference sequence). CDR3 length: 15 residues. Specimen: CD4+ or CD8+ T cells sorted from blood, collected in a trial of the OX40 agonist ivuxolimab. This sequence was found in an adult with an advanced solid tumor such as melanoma, head and neck, liver or kidney cancer. V and J are TRBV15 and TRBJ2-1; D not resolved. The CDR3 here is CATRSLTRSQGEQFF. The CDR3 bases are TGTGCCACCAGATCCCTGACCCGGTCCCAAGGCGAGCAGTTCTTC.